The text below deals with one T cell receptor (beta chain). Its antigen is not known. The source of the sample is a study of T cells after yellow fever vaccination. One entry per CDR3 protein results from TCRdb running MiXCR on the 5' RACE reads. The repertoire consists of hundreds of thousands of distinct CDR3 sequences, with about 12% occurring once and the leading ten covering 14% to 15%. Study-wide points: Overlap between CD4 and CD8 compartments was detected for a small share of clonotypes.

Deletions cut 4 bases from V and 1 base from J, with 4 bases between. The CDR3 contains 13 residues. Germline CDR1 is LNHDA and CDR2 is SQIVND (reference sequence). The input for sequencing was PBMCs, taken on the day of the yellow fever booster vaccination. The chain carries TRBV19 and TRBJ2-2; D unclear. The receptor comes from a man aged 25 to 40 who received the YFV17D yellow fever vaccine. The CDR3 loop reads CASSKGNTGELFF. CDR3 in DNA: TGTGCCAGTAGTAAGGGGAACACCGGGGAGCTGTTTTTT. The full variable domain, completed using reference TRBV19 and TRBJ2-2, is DGGITQSPKYLFRKEGQNVTLSCEQNLNHDAMYWYRQDPGQGLRLIYYSQIVNDFQKGDIAEGYSVSREKKESFPLTVTSAQKNPTAFYLCASSKGNTGELFFGEGSRLTVL.